Presented here are 6 T cell receptor beta chains from one specimen sequenced in a study of cytomegalovirus exposure and HLA in healthy donors. PCR primers comprised 60 Vbeta and 13 Jbeta primers. Measured with immunoSEQ multiplex PCR; TCRdb has only the in-frame clones, and not every one. The sample contains about 180,000 clones, roughly 84% of which appear only once. Sequenced sample: PBMCs. The receptor source for this set is a man aged 25-45 years in good health and CMV-seronegative.

The V call is TRBV7-6, the J call TRBJ2-7; 12 bases agree with TRBD2. The J segment lost 7 bases and the V segment lost 5 bases, leaving 18 bases of the junction unmatched. The germline V gene encodes CDR1 SGHVS and CDR2 FNYEAQ. This CDR3 comprises 18 residues. DNA for the CDR3: TGTGCCAGCAGCCCCAGCCCTCCCCTAGCGGGGGGGTTTCAGGAGCAGTACTTC. This codes for CASSPSPPLAGGFQEQYF.

The chain employs TRBV13 and TRBJ2-1; TRBD1 matches 9 bases. CDR3 length equals 15 residues. V dropped 7 bases and J dropped 3; count of bases not matched to a gene: 7. Germline V CDR1 and CDR2: PRHDT, FYEKMQ (reference sequence). CDR3 DNA sequence: TGTGCCAGCACCACTGGGACAGGGAACTACAATGAGCAGTTCTTC. Its protein product is CASTTGTGNYNEQFF.

The gene calls are TRBV27 and TRBJ2-7, with D perhaps TRBD2 (5 bases). The CDR3 has 14 amino acids. Germline CDR1 MNHEY, CDR2 SMNVEV (reference sequence). Between the trimmed V and J ends, which lost 4 bases and 8 bases, there was a span of 18 bases. CDR3 amino acids: CASSSDTSGSKQYF. The CDR3 coding sequence is TGTGCCAGCAGTTCTGACACCTCTGGGAGTAAGCAGTACTTC.

The chain employs TRBV19 and TRBJ2-3; D perhaps matches TRBD2 (5 bases). The CDR3 runs 15 residues. V was shortened by 1 base and J by 1 base, with 9 bases between the two germline ends. The germline V gene has CDR1 LNHDA and CDR2 SQIVND (reference sequence). CDR3 nucleotide sequence: TGTGCCAGTAGTATAGCGTCAGCGGGCACAGATACGCAGTATTTT. Residues: CASSIASAGTDTQYF.

The chain combines TRBV18 with TRBJ1-2; D might be TRBD1 (5 bases). The V gene lost 4 bases and the J gene lost 8 bases, with 20 bases spanning the gap. CDR3 size: 15 residues. CDR1 KGHSH and CDR2 LQKENI come from the germline V gene. The CDR3 DNA reads TGTGCCAGCTCACACCGGGACGGAGGGTCGGGGGGCTACACCTTC. Translation gives CASSHRDGGSGGYTF.

Comments on this clone: The junction does not match germline at one end; this may be a read error. The genes are TRBV7-9 and TRBJ2-7; D ambiguous. From germline, CDR1 is SEHNR and CDR2 FQNEAQ (reference sequence). The CDR3 has 12 residues. CDR3 in amino acids: CSSSSLLYEQYF. As DNA, the CDR3 is TGTTCCAGCAGCTCCTTACTTTACGAGCAGTACTTC.